This section outlines one T cell receptor beta chain sequence together with its context. Its specificity is unknown. This entry comes from a study of CD8 T cell repertoires and HIV-1 epitope variants. Study context: Separate wells received one of Twenty-five Gag or Nef variant peptides. Autologous T cell-negative cells served as antigen-presenting cells in equal numbers.

Profiling relied on immunoSEQ multiplex PCR, and the TCRdb table lists in-frame clones only, not all of them. The repertoire holds about 4,900 clones, with roughly three fifths as singletons. Sequences were obtained from cultured CD8+ T cells derived from PBMCs. The clonotype was recovered from a male donor with HIV.

The CDR3 sequence: CASSQQMNTEAFF. The CDR3 DNA sequence: TGTGCCAGCAGCCAGCAAATGAACACTGAAGCTTTCTTT. V gene TRBV11-3 combines with J gene TRBJ1-1, with no clear D. CDR3 length: 13 residues. Trimming left V 5 bases short and J 0 bases short, with 7 bases between. Germline assignment: CDR1 SGHNT and CDR2 YENEEA.